This T cell receptor beta chain derives from a study of shared clonotypes between healthy human individuals (dated by TCRdb to 2020 to 2021). Background for the entire study: A couple of women and three men aged 18 to 49 years were included in the cohort. Libraries were prepared and TCR repertoires were sequenced by different laboratories using diverse techniques, in order to increase sequencing depth and limit assay-specific biases. Leukapheresis yielded between about 0.94 and 9 billion PBMCs per donor. To estimate repertoire size and how much clonotype sharing occurs between individuals, the study deeply sequenced the blood TCR repertoires of roughly 5 healthy adults. For each donor, CD4 naive and CD4 memory were each given three plates, CD8 naive was given two plates, and CD8 memory was given one plate. The full study reports these points: Across four donors, around 5% of naive CD4, over 3% of naive CD8, 2.3% of memory CD4, and approximately 0.4% of memory CD8 clonotypes were shared. Even with the large sequencing depth, rarefaction of the sorted-subset datasets indicated that sequencing was incomplete. Higher generation probabilities were observed for clonotypes shared by all four sorted-subset donors than for non-shared clonotypes. Pairwise subsampling led to the expectation that sequencing depth would affect the degree of clonotype sharing among donors. Estimated clonotype richness was generally larger for naive than for memory subsets. Only blood was sampled, and tissue TCR repertoires likely differ from those in blood. Because the study included only a small number of donors, the genetic and exposure-history diversity represented was limited.

The donors were healthy, HIV-negative adults with no recently reported acute infections or vaccinations. Only Caucasian adults living in Nashville, Tennessee, USA were represented among the donors. CD4+ T cells were enriched through magnetic negative selection, after which naive cells were positively selected on CD45RA and the remaining negative fraction served as the memory subset. Blood was obtained by leukapheresis, after which PBMCs were separated by Ficoll-Histopaque density gradient centrifugation and cryopreserved in liquid nitrogen vapor phase. Purity and quantity of every magnetically sorted T cell population were checked by analytical flow cytometry. Genomic DNA was isolated from every sorted fraction and measured by UV absorbance on a Nanodrop 2000c. As concerns this clone: The clone's antigen remains unknown. No base qualities exist here, and no much larger clone lies one base off it.

V was cut back by 2 bases and J by 2 bases, leaving a gap of 15 bases between them. For CDR1 and CDR2, the germline V gene lists MDHEN and SYDVKM. The CDR3 spans 16 residues, from the cysteine through the phenylalanine. Of the read, only the CDR3 DNA is kept; its 48 bases are in frame from base 1. TCR CDR3 regions were amplified from genomic DNA by multiplex PCR using the deep immunoSEQ assay. Extracted genomic DNA from each cell subset was spread evenly across all wells of several immunoSEQ 96-well plates, with each plate serving as a replicate. For sorted subsets, each replicate PCR was loaded with 200 ng genomic DNA, equivalent to 32,000 or so T cell genomes. The purified libraries were quantified using a Qubit 3.0 fluorometer, sized with a Bioanalyzer 2100, and then quantified again using the KAPA Library Quantification kit. Every immunoSEQ 96-well plate was sequenced on a separate single-read 150-cycle Illumina NextSeq 550 flow cell. In the authors' own workflow: Because only junctional sequences without quality scores were contained in the immunoSEQ output, filtering matching that applied to full-length reads could not be performed. Sequences were annotated with PyIR, a Python wrapper for IgBLAST v1.9, using IMGT germline references to assign V/J genes and CDR3. Reads were filtered out if the reads had weak V/J assignments (E-value above 1e-6), no CDR3, stop codons, out-of-frame junctions, or ambiguous translated residues. A V3J clonotype was defined by an identical inferred V gene, J gene, and CDR3 amino acid sequence. Percentage overlap between repertoires was computed as shared unique clonotypes divided by the size of the smaller repertoire. Richness of each repertoire was evaluated using RTK rarefaction, the Chao1 estimator, and Recon v2.1 estimates of unobserved clonotypes. OLGA was used to compute generation probabilities for all TCRbeta clonotypes that the gDNA method yielded from four donors. TCRdb took over this immuneACCESS table, retaining in-frame rearrangements with V and J assigned. Such tables are incomplete; in checked studies, under half of the missing clones stem from an unresolved V gene, and the remainder is unexplained. That table furnishes V, J and clone size, whereas the DNA furnished D and trimming. In this sample the table shows about 180,000 clones, over 85% of which occur a single time. The ten largest clones capture 0.067% of the sample.

The sequenced material came from naive CD4+ T cells sorted from blood. What this sample's cell subset or site label stands for: CD45RA+ positively selected. The sequence derives from a woman in her 30s in good health. Rearrangement joined TRBV28 to TRBJ1-2; there is no confident call for the D gene. The CDR3 loop reads CASSLGRPGENYGYTF. The DNA sequence reads TGTGCCAGCAGTTTAGGCAGACCGGGTGAGAACTATGGCTACACCTTC.